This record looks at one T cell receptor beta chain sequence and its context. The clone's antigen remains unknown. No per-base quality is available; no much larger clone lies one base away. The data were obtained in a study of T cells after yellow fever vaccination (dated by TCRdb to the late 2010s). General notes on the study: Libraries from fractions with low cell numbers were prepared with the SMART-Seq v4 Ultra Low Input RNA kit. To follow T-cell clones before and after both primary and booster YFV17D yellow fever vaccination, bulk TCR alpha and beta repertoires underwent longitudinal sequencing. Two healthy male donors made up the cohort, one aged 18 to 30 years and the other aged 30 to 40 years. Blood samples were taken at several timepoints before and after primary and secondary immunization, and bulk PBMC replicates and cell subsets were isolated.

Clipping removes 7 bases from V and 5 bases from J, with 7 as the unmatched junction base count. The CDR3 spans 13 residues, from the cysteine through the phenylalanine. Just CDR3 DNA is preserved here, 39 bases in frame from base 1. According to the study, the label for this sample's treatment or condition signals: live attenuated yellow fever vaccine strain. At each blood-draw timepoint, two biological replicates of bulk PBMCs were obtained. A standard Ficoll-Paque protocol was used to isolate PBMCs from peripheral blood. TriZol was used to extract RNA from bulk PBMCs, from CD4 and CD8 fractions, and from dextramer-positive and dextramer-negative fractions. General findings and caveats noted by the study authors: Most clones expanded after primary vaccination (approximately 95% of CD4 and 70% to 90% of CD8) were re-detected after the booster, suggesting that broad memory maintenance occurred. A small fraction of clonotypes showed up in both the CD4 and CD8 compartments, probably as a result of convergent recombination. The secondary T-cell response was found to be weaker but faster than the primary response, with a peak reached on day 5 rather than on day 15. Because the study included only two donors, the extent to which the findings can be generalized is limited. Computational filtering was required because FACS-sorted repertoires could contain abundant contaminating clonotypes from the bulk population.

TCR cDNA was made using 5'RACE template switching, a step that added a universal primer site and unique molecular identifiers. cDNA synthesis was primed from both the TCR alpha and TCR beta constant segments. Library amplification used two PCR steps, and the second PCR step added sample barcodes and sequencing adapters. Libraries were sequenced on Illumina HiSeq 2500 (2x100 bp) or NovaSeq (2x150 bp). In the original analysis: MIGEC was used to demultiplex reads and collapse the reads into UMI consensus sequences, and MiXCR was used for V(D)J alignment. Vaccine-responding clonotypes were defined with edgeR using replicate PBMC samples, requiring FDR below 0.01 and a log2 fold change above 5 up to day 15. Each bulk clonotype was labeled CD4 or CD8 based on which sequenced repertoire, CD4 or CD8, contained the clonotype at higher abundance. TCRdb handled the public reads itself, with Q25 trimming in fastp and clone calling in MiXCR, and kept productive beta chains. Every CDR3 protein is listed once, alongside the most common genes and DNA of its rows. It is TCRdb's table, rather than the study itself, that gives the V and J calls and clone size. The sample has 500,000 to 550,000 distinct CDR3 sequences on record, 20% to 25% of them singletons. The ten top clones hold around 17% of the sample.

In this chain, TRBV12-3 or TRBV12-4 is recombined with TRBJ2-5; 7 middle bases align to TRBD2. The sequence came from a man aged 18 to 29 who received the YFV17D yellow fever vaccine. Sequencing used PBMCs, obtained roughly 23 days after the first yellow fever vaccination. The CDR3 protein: CASKLKGGETQYF. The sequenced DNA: TGTGCCAGCAAACTCAAGGGAGGGGAGACCCAGTACTTC.